This T cell receptor beta chain was obtained from a study of shared clonotypes between healthy human individuals. In the study's own analysis: Filtering was not the same, since immunoSEQ gave junction-only sequences without quality scores. The method was immunoSEQ multiplex PCR; TCRdb's version includes in-frame clones alone and lacks a portion of them. From that table come the V and J calls and clone size; the DNA was used to work out D and trimming. The sample lists about 960,000 clones; over 75% were seen once. V gave up 3 bases and J gave up 2 bases; unmatched junction bases: 0. CDR3 size: 15 residues. Germline V CDR1 and CDR2: SEHNR, FQNEAQ (reference sequence).

The origin of this receptor is a man aged 18 to 35 in good health. The specimen sequenced was memory CD4+ T cells sorted from blood. As to subset: CD45RA-negative fraction. V gene TRBV7-9 combines with J gene TRBJ1-5; 11 nucleotides line up with TRBD1. In DNA form, the CDR3 reads TGTGCCAGCAGCTTGGACAGGGGGCGCAATCAGCCCCAGCATTTT. This gives the protein CASSLDRGRNQPQHF.